These 26 T cell receptor beta chains were all obtained from the same sample, sequenced in a study of blood T cell repertoires in COVID-19. This table comes from immunoSEQ multiplex PCR, and its TCRdb copy is limited to in-frame clones, with some not included. Of about 170,000 clones in the sample, 85% were seen once. Input material: peripheral blood. These receptors were collected from a woman older than 75 with COVID-19, enrolled during active disease.

The rearrangement uses TRBV9 and TRBJ2-5; the D gene is possibly TRBD1 (6 bases). The germline V gene encodes CDR1 SGDLS and CDR2 YYNGEE. The CDR3 spans 16 residues. Trimming pared 0 bases from V and 4 bases from J, leaving 16 bases between. The CDR3 is CASSVGNTGSAETQYF. CDR3 nucleotides: TGTGCCAGCAGCGTAGGGAACACAGGGTCCGCAGAGACCCAGTACTTC.

This chain uses TRBV20-1 with TRBJ2-5, with D possibly being TRBD1 (5 bases). The germline V gene has CDR1 DFQATT and CDR2 SNEGSKA (reference sequence). The V gene lost 2 bases and the J gene lost 8 bases, with 6 bases spanning the gap. The CDR3 extends over 10 amino acids. CDR3 bases: TGCAGTGCTAGACAGGGAACCCAGTACTTC. Its translation is CSARQGTQYF.

The chain is built from TRBV29-1 and TRBJ1-4; 7 bases align to TRBD1. The CDR3 covers 13 residues. Germline values: CDR1 SQVTM, CDR2 ANQGSEA. The V and J ends lost 5 bases and 5 bases, in that order; junction bases with no gene match: 5. The chain's CDR3 is CSVRQGVNEKLFF. The CDR3 DNA is TGCAGCGTTCGACAGGGTGTCAATGAAAAACTGTTTTTT.

The V call is TRBV3-1 (or the pseudogene TRBV3-2), the J call TRBJ1-2, with D possibly matching TRBD1 (6 bases). CDR1 LGHDT and CDR2 YNNKEL come from the germline V gene (reference sequence). The CDR3 runs 12 residues. With 6 bases removed from V and 8 bases from J, the gap between germline ends came to 13 bases. The CDR3 sequence is CASRLRGRGYTF. The CDR3 coding sequence is TGTGCCAGCAGGCTCAGGGGAAGGGGCTACACCTTC.

The chain carries TRBV28 and TRBJ1-2, with a weak D call TRBD1 (6 bases). From germline, CDR1 is MDHEN and CDR2 SYDVKM. Trimming removed 5 bases from V and 5 bases from J, with 6 bases in between. The CDR3 totals 11 residues. The CDR3: CASSQGYGYTF. In nucleotides, the CDR3 is TGTGCCAGCAGTCAGGGGTATGGCTACACCTTC.

The rearrangement joins TRBV3-1 (or the pseudogene TRBV3-2) to TRBJ1-2; 8 bases agree with TRBD1. V lost 4 bases to trimming and J lost 4 bases; unmatched junction nucleotides: 8. This CDR3 is built from 15 residues. Germline V gene sequence: CDR1 LGHDT, CDR2 YNNKEL (reference sequence). The CDR3 DNA sequence: TGTGCCAGCAGCCCCGGGACAGGTACCCTCTATGGCTACACCTTC. Protein: CASSPGTGTLYGYTF.

J is TRBJ1-3 and V is TRBV10-3, with D tentatively TRBD1 (6 bases). V lost 0 bases and J lost 12, with 12 bases in between. Germline-derived CDR1 and CDR2 are ENHRY and SYGVKD. The length of the CDR3 is 13 residues. The CDR3 DNA is TGTGCCATCAGTGAGTCGGCGAACAGGGTCATATATTTT. Protein: CAISESANRVIYF.

The chain combines TRBV18 with TRBJ2-3; 12 positions agree with TRBD2. The J segment lost 5 bases and the V segment lost 2 bases, leaving 5 bases of the junction unmatched. CDR3 length equals 16 residues. Looked up from germline, CDR1 is KGHSH and CDR2 is LQKENI. Here the CDR3 reads CASSPRLAGAGDTQYF. For the CDR3, the DNA is TGTGCCAGCTCACCAAGACTAGCGGGAGCGGGAGATACGCAGTATTTT. The full variable domain, completed using reference TRBV18 and TRBJ2-3, is NAGVMQNPRHLVRRRGQEARLRCSPMKGHSHVYWYRQLPEEGLKFMVYLQKENIIDESGMPKERFSAEFPKEGPSILRIQQVVRGDSAAYFCASSPRLAGAGDTQYFGPGTRLTVL.

This rearrangement joins TRBV5-1 to TRBJ2-5; 11 bases agree with TRBD2. CDR3 length equals 15 residues. The ends lost 4 bases at V and 5 bases at J; junction bases unmatched: 7. In germline, CDR1 is SGHRS, CDR2 YFSETQ. CDR3 region: CASSQGLAGPETQYF. CDR3 coding DNA: TGCGCCAGCAGCCAAGGACTAGCGGGCCCCGAGACCCAGTACTTC.

This clone has only one observation. The chain has TRBV7-3 and TRBJ1-1, with D hard to call. V gave up 7 bases and J gave up 1 base, with 4 bases separating them. CDR3 length: 11 amino acids. Germline lookup yields CDR1 SGHTA and CDR2 FQGTGA. DNA for the CDR3: TGTGCCAGCACAGGGAACACTGAAGCTTTCTTT. Protein product: CASTGNTEAFF.

The V call is TRBV29-1, the J call TRBJ1-1; D not resolved. The length of the CDR3 is 15 residues. Germline V CDR1 and CDR2: SQVTM, ANQGSEA. V lost 6 bases and J 2 bases, leaving 19 bases between the germline ends. The CDR3 sequence: CSVLPGSALNTEAFF. CDR3 DNA sequence: TGCAGCGTGCTACCCGGGTCCGCACTCAACACTGAAGCTTTCTTT.

The chain is built from TRBV7-8 and TRBJ1-3; D is unresolved. CDR3 length: 15 amino acids. CDR1 is SGHVS, CDR2 FQNEAQ, per germline. Trimming took off 5 bases at V and 2 bases at J, with 13 bases between the two ends. The CDR3 sequence is CASSVGGRTGNTIYF. For the CDR3, the DNA is TGTGCCAGCAGCGTAGGAGGGAGAACTGGAAACACCATATATTTT.

The chain recombines TRBV5-1 with TRBJ1-2; 7 bases fit TRBD1. The CDR3 is 15 residues long. Germline assignment: CDR1 SGHRS and CDR2 YFSETQ. Trimming removed 2 bases from V and 5 bases from J; junction bases left unmatched: 9. CDR3 nucleotides: TGCGCCAGCAGCTTAGCGGCAGGGGGGCCTTATGGCTACACCTTC. Its translation: CASSLAAGGPYGYTF. Full variable domain (missing parts from reference TRBV5-1 and TRBJ1-2): KAGVTQTPRYLIKTRGQQVTLSCSPISGHRSVSWYQQTPGQGLQFLFEYFSETQRNKGNFPGRFSGRQFSNSRSEMNVSTLELGDSALYLCASSLAAGGPYGYTFGSGTRLTVV.

The gene calls are TRBV6-5 and TRBJ1-4; no definite D call. Trimming removed 8 bases from V and 8 bases from J, with 15 bases in between. CDR1 is MNHEY and CDR2 is SVGAGI in the germline V gene. This CDR3 region has 13 residues. In nucleotides, the CDR3 is TGTGCCAGCGTGACTGATGGCGGAGAAAAACTGTTTTTT. It specifies CASVTDGGEKLFF.

This chain links TRBV6-1 with TRBJ2-4; tentatively, D is TRBD2 (5 bases). Trimming removed 2 bases from V and 6 bases from J, with 14 bases in between. CDR1 is MNHNS and CDR2 is SASEGT in the germline V gene. The CDR3 runs to 15 residues. The CDR3 coding sequence is TGTGCCAGCAGTGAACAGTGGGAGAGATCAAACATTCAGTACTTC. Residues: CASSEQWERSNIQYF.

The chain joins TRBV7-9 to TRBJ1-1; D might be TRBD1 (5 bases). V was trimmed by 6 bases and J by 1 base, leaving 9 bases between them. From germline, CDR1 is SEHNR and CDR2 FQNEAQ (reference sequence). This CDR3 has 13 residues. The CDR3 DNA reads as TGTGCCAGCAGGGGGCTCGAGAACACTGAAGCTTTCTTT. This translates into CASRGLENTEAFF.

In its sample, this clone was seen once. The V gene is TRBV18, the J gene TRBJ2-1; TRBD2 agrees at 9 bases. Germline V gene data show CDR1 as KGHSH and CDR2 as LQKENI. The CDR3 contains 16 residues. Unmatched junction bases numbered 4, after V lost 0 bases and J lost 4 bases. The CDR3, as DNA: TGTGCCAGCTCACCACCGCTGGCGGGGGGGTACAATGAGCAGTTCTTC. It specifies CASSPPLAGGYNEQFF.

The rearrangement uses TRBV11-2 and TRBJ2-3; 12 bases agree with TRBD2. V was pared by 6 bases and J by 7 bases, with 11 bases of the junction left unmatched. The germline CDR1 and CDR2 sequences are SGHAT and FQNNGV. This CDR3 spans 16 amino acids. The CDR3 DNA follows: TGTGCCAGCAGTGGAGGGGCTAGCGGGAGGGTGAATACGCAGTATTTT. It codes for CASSGGASGRVNTQYF.

About this clone itself: Other DNA sequences from this sample encode an identical CDR3 as well. The V gene is TRBV6-5, the J gene TRBJ1-2; TRBD1 aligns across 7 bases. J was trimmed by 5 bases and V by 0 bases; bases with no gene match: 3. Germline loops: CDR1 MNHEY, CDR2 SVGAGI. The CDR3 covers 14 residues. CDR3 sequence reads: CASSYSGQEYGYTF. The DNA for the CDR3 is TGTGCCAGCAGTTACTCTGGACAGGAGTATGGCTACACCTTC.

J is TRBJ1-3 and V is TRBV9, with D perhaps TRBD1 (5 bases). Trimming pared 7 bases from V and 4 bases from J, leaving 24 bases between. The CDR3 has 17 amino acids. The V gene's germline CDR1 is SGDLS and CDR2 YYNGEE. The CDR3 loop reads CASAESGTLGYGNTIYF. Written as DNA, the CDR3 is TGTGCCAGCGCAGAATCCGGGACTTTAGGGTACGGAAACACCATATATTTT.

This clone was found a few times. The gene calls are TRBV7-2 and TRBJ2-7; the match to TRBD1 covers 8 bases. Germline V gene lookup returns CDR1 SGHTA and CDR2 FQGNSA. The CDR3 loop spans 17 amino acids. Unmatched junction bases numbered 14, after V lost 5 bases and J lost 2 bases. CDR3 amino acids: CASSLTARDRSTYEQYF. The CDR3 coding sequence is TGTGCCAGCAGCCTAACCGCCCGGGACAGGAGTACCTACGAGCAGTACTTC.

This clone occurred a few times. V and J are TRBV5-8 and TRBJ1-5; 7 bases fit TRBD1. The CDR3 has 14 amino acids. Germline V gene sequence: CDR1 SGHTS, CDR2 YDEGEE. V dropped 3 bases and J dropped 4; count of bases not matched to a gene: 4. CDR3 DNA sequence: TGTGCCAGCAGCTGGGGACAGCATAATCAGCCCCAGCATTTT. This encodes CASSWGQHNQPQHF.

The J gene is TRBJ2-3, the V gene TRBV4-1; TRBD2 is a possible D gene (5 bases). Germline CDR1 reads MGHRA; CDR2 reads YSYEKL. The CDR3 is made up of 16 amino acids. Deletions cut 1 base from V and 4 bases from J, with 15 bases between. CDR3 coding DNA: TGCGCCAGCAGCCAAGTCTTGGTTCTAGCAGCAGATACGCAGTATTTT. It encodes CASSQVLVLAADTQYF.

This clone was counted only a few times. The rearrangement joins TRBV5-1 to TRBJ2-7; TRBD1 matches 8 bases. The CDR3 is 15 amino acids. V lost 0 bases, J lost 6 bases, and 8 bases stayed unmatched. Germline-derived CDR1 and CDR2 are SGHRS and YFSETQ. Written as DNA, the CDR3 is TGCGCCAGCAGCTTGGTATCCGGGACAGGTTCCGAGCAGTACTTC. Its protein is CASSLVSGTGSEQYF.

This chain links TRBV5-1 with TRBJ2-5; TRBD1 agrees at 9 bases. Germline assignment: CDR1 SGHRS and CDR2 YFSETQ. Trimming cost V 0 bases and J 5 bases; bases outside gene matches: 5. The CDR3 loop spans 15 amino acids. CDR3 residues: CASSLVGQGYETQYF. The CDR3 DNA is TGCGCCAGCAGCTTGGTAGGACAGGGGTATGAGACCCAGTACTTC.

As regards this clone: Mismatch with germline at one junction end may stem from a read error. The chain links TRBV12-3 or TRBV12-4 to TRBJ2-5; possibly TRBD2 for D (5 bases). This CDR3 comprises 9 residues. This chain's CDR3 is CATSGTGNF. The CDR3 nucleotides read TGTGCCACTAGTGGTACCGGGAACTTC.